The present TCR beta chain was sequenced within a study of siplizumab effects on memory and regulatory T cells. Study results and limitations: Researchers did not confirm the suppressive function of proliferating Tregs from siplizumab cultures. Apparently key alloresponse contributors, naive T cells also seemed more diverse than memory cells.

Data came from immunoSEQ multiplex PCR; TCRdb stores just in-frame clones and leaves some out. In the table there are roughly 120,000 clones, 90% to 95% of which are singletons. Turning to this clone: The antigen remains unidentified.

The V gene's germline CDR1 is LGHNA and CDR2 YNFKEQ. Trimming left V 1 base short and J 2 bases short, with 12 bases between. The CDR3 runs 15 residues. The source material was non-Treg CD4+ T cells sorted from blood. The sequence was collected from a human donor in good health. The chain joins TRBV4-2 to TRBJ2-7, with D tentatively TRBD1 (5 bases). The DNA of the CDR3 is TGTGCCAGCAGCCAAGGGTGGCAGGGCACCTACGAGCAGTACTTC. It translates to CASSQGWQGTYEQYF.